The 9 T cell receptor beta chains in this list originate from one sample, sequenced in a study of blood T cell repertoires in COVID-19. The data were produced by immunoSEQ multiplex PCR, yet TCRdb's version contains in-frame clones alone and is incomplete. This table has under 500,000 clones, 85% to 90% appearing once. The sample consisted of peripheral blood. These receptors were collected from a woman aged 30 to 39 with acute or convalescent COVID-19.

V and J are TRBV24-1 and TRBJ1-5, with a weak D call TRBD1 (5 bases). The CDR3 runs 16 residues. Germline V gene lookup returns CDR1 KGHDR and CDR2 SFDVKD. V lost 3 bases to trimming and J lost 3 bases, with 14 bases between them. This CDR3 is CATSDGGVRDNQPQHF. The CDR3 nucleotides are TGTGCCACCAGTGATGGGGGGGTGAGAGACAATCAGCCCCAGCATTTT.

The chain uses TRBV20-1 and TRBJ1-5; D unresolved. Germline V CDR1 and CDR2: DFQATT, SNEGSKA (reference sequence). The CDR3 consists of 15 residues. V gave up 3 bases and J gave up 1 base, with 13 bases separating them. The CDR3 region is CSASERLRSNQPQHF. In DNA form, the CDR3 reads TGCAGTGCTAGTGAAAGGCTCAGGAGCAATCAGCCCCAGCATTTT.

The chain links TRBV4-1 to TRBJ1-4, with 8 bases fitting TRBD1. CDR1 and CDR2 (germline): MGHRA, YSYEKL. J lost 8 bases, V lost 1 base, and 9 bases had no gene match. The CDR3 sequence is 16 residues long. Written as DNA, the CDR3 is TGCGCCAGCAGCCAAGCCATCTTACAGGGGGAAGAAAAACTGTTTTTT. This gives the protein CASSQAILQGEEKLFF.

This chain connects TRBV5-1 to TRBJ2-2, with 10 bases matching TRBD2. Germline V gene sequence: CDR1 SGHRS, CDR2 YFSETQ. After removal of 0 bases from V and 7 bases from J, the junction contained 3 bases not matched to a gene. This CDR3 is 15 amino acids long. The CDR3 nucleotides read TGCGCCAGCAGCTTGGCTAGCGGGGGTCTCGGGGAGCTGTTTTTT. Translated, it gives CASSLASGGLGELFF.

V and J are TRBV7-9 and TRBJ2-1, with unresolved D. Deletions cut 3 bases from V and 15 bases from J, with 18 bases between. The CDR3 is 13 residues long. Germline lookup yields CDR1 SEHNR and CDR2 FQNEAQ (reference sequence). CDR3 in DNA: TGTGCCAGCAGCTTCAGTCGCCAGGCCTTTAGGTTCTTC. As protein: CASSFSRQAFRFF.

This chain links TRBV5-1 with TRBJ2-7; tentatively, D is TRBD2 (5 bases). This CDR3 comprises 13 residues. CDR1 and CDR2 from the germline V gene are SGHRS and YFSETQ. Trimming pared 4 bases from V and 5 bases from J, leaving 13 bases between. CDR3 DNA sequence: TGCGCCAGCAGCCCATGGACTGCCCACGAGCAGTACTTC. Translation: CASSPWTAHEQYF.

Comments on this clone: The sample has other DNA sequences that encode this CDR3 too. This chain uses TRBV5-4 with TRBJ2-5, with 10 positions matching TRBD1. The CDR3 totals 16 residues. CDR1 and CDR2 (germline): SGHNT, YYREEE (reference sequence). V shed 0 bases, J shed 5 bases, and the junction held 7 bases outside the gene matches. DNA for the CDR3: TGTGCCAGCAGCTTGGGGGACAGGGGCTTGCGGGAGACCCAGTACTTC. Residues: CASSLGDRGLRETQYF.

The chain recombines TRBV4-1 with TRBJ2-2; D may be TRBD1 (5 bases). The CDR3 length is 15 residues. Germline V gene data show CDR1 as MGHRA and CDR2 as YSYEKL. Between the trimmed V and J ends, which lost 4 bases and 5 bases, there was a span of 14 bases. CDR3 nucleotides: TGCGCCAGCAGCCCTCCGACAGCCTCTACCGGGGAGCTGTTTTTT. Protein product: CASSPPTASTGELFF.

This chain links TRBV5-4 with TRBJ2-7, with D perhaps TRBD1 (7 bases). V shed 4 bases and J shed 2 bases, with 10 bases lying between them. The CDR3 has 13 amino acids. The germline CDR1 and CDR2 sequences are SGHNT and YYREEE (reference sequence). The CDR3 here is CASSGGTAYEQYF. In nucleotides, the CDR3 is TGTGCCAGCAGCGGCGGGACAGCCTACGAGCAGTACTTC.